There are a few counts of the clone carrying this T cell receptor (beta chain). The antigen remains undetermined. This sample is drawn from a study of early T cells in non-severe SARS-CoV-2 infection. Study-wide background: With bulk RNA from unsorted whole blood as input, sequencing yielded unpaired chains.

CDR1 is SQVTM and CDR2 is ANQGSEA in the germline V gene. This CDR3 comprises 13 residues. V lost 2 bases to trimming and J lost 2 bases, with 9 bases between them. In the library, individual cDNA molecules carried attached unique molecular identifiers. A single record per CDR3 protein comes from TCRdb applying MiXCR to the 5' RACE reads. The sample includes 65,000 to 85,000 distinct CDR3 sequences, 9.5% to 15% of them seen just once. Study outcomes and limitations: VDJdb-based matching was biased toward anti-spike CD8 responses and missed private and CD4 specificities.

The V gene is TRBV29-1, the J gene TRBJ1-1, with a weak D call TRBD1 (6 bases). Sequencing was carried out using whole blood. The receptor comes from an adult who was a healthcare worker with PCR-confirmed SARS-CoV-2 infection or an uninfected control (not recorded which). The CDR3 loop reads CSVETGTNTEAFF. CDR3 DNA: TGCAGCGTTGAAACCGGGACAAACACTGAAGCTTTCTTT.